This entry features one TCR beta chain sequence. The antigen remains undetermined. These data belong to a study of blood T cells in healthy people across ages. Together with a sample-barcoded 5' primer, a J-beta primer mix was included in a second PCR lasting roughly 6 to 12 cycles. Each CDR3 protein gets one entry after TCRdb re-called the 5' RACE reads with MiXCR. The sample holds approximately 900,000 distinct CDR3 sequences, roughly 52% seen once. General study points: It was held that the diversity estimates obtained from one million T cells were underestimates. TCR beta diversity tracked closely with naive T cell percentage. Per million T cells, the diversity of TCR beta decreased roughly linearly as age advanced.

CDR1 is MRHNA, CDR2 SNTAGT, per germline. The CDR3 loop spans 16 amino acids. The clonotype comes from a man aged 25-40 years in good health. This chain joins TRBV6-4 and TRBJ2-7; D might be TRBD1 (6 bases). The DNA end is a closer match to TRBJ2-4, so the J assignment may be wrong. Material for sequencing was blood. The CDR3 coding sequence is TGTGCCAGCGGGGAGAGGACAGCCCAACAAGGAAACATTCAGTACTTC. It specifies CASGERTAQQGNIQYF.